This T cell receptor beta chain is drawn from a study of cytomegalovirus exposure and HLA in healthy donors. Findings and limits, study-wide: Associated with HLA alleles at 0.05 false discovery rate in a later analysis were 15,000 to 20,000 TCR beta sequences. There were several of the most significant clusters that appeared linked to common viral pathogens in a later analysis. Specificity of a few CMV-associated chains for CMV antigens was verified in vitro.

To note about this clone: Antigen: not known.

CDR3 size: 13 residues. Trimming removed 5 bases at V and 2 bases at J, with 12 bases between. The germline V gene encodes CDR1 SQVTM and CDR2 ANQGSEA. Primers included in the PCR were 60 Vbeta and 13 Jbeta primers. Here immunoSEQ multiplex PCR was the method, and the copy in TCRdb shows in-frame clones only, minus some. In the table there are some 65,000 clones, about 70% of which are singletons. Sample: PBMCs. The chain has TRBV29-1 and TRBJ2-5; D not certain. This receptor was identified in a woman in her 30s in good health and CMV-seronegative. The CDR3 region has the DNA TGCAGCGTTCTCGTGAACAGTCAAGAGACCCAGTACTTC. Translated: CSVLVNSQETQYF. The full variable domain, its missing parts supplied by reference TRBV29-1 and TRBJ2-5, is SAVISQKPSRDICQRGTSLTIQCQVDSQVTMMFWYRQQPGQSLTLIATANQGSEATYESGFVIDKFPISRPNLTFSTLTVSNMSPEDSSIYLCSVLVNSQETQYFGPGTRLLVL.